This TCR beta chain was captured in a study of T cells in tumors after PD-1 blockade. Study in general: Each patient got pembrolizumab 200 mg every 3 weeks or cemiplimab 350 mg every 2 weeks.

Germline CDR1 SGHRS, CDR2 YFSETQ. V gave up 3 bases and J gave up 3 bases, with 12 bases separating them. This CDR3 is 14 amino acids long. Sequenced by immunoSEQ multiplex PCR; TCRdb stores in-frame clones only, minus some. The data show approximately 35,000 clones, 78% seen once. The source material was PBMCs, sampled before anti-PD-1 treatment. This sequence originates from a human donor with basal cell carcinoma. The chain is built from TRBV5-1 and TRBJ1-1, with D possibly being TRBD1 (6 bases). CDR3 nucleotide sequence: TGCGCCAGCAGCTCTACCGGGGGCGACACTGAAGCTTTCTTT. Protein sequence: CASSSTGGDTEAFF.